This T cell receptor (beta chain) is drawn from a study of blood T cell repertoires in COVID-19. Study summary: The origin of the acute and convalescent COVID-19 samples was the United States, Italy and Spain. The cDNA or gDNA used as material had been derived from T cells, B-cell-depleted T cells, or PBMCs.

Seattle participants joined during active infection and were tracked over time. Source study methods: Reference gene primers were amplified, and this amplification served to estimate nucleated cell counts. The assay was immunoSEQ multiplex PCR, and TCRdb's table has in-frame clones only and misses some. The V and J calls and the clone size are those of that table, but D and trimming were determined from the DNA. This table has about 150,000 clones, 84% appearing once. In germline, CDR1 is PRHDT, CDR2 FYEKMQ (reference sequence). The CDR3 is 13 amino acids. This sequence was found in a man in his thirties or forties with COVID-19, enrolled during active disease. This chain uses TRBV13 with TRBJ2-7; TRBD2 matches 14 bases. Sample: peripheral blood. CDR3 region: CASGTSGGYEQYF. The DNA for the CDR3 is TGTGCTTCCGGGACTAGCGGGGGATACGAGCAGTACTTC.